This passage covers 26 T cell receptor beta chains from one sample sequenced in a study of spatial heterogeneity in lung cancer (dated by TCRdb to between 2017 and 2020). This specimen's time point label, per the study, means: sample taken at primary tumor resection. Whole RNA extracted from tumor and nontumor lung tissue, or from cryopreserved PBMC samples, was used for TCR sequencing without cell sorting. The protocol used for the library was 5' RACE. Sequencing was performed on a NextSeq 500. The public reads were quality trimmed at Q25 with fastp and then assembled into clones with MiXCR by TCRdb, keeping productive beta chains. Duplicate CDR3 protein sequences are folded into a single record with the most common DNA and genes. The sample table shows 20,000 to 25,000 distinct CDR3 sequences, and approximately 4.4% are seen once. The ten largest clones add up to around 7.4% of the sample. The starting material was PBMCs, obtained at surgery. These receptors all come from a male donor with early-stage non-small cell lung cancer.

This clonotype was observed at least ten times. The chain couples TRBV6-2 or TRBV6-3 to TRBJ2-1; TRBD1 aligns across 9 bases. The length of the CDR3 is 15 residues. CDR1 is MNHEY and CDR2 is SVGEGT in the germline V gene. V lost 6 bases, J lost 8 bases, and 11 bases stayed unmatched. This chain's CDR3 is CASRASGTGSYEQFF. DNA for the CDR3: TGTGCCAGCAGGGCATCAGGGACAGGGTCGTATGAGCAGTTCTTC.

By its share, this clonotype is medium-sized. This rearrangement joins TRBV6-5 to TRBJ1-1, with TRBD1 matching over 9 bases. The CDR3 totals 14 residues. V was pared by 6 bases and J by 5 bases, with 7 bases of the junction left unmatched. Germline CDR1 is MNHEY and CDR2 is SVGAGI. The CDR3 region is CASSPGQGLTEAFF. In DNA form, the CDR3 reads TGTGCCAGCAGCCCTGGACAGGGGCTTACTGAAGCTTTCTTT.

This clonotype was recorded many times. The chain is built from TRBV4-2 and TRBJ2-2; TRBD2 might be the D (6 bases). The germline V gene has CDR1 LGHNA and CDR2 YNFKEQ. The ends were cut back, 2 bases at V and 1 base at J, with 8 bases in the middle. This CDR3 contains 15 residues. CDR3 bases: TGTGCCAGCAGCCAACCCGGGAGGAACACCGGGGAGCTGTTTTTT. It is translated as CASSQPGRNTGELFF.

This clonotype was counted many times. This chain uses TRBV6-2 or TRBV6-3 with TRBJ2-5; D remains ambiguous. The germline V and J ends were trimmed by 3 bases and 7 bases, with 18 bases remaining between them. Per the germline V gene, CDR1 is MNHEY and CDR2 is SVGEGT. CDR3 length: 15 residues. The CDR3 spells CASSYGVTAPRTQYF. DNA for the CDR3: TGTGCCAGCAGTTATGGGGTGACGGCCCCCAGGACCCAGTACTTC.

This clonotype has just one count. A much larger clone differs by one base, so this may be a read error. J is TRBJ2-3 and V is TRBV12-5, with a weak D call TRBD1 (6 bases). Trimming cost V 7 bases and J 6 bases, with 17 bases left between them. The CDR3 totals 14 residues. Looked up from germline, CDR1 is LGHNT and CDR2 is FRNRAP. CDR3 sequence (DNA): TGTGCTAGTGCCACAGGGACCTCGTGGGATACGCAGTATTTT. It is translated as CASATGTSWDTQYF.

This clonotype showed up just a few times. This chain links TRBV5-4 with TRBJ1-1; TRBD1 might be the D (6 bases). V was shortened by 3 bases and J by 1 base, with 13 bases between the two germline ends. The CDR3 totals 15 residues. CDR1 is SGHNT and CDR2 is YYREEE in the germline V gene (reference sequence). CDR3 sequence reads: CASSWGGQRNTEAFF. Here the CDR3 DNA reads TGTGCCAGCAGCTGGGGGGGACAAAGGAACACTGAAGCTTTCTTT.

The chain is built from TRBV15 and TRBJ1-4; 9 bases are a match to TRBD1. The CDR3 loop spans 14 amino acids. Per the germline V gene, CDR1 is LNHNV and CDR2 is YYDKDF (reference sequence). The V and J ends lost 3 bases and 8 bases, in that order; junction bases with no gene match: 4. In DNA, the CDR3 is TGTGCCACCAGCAGCGGACAGGGGAGAGAAAAACTGTTTTTT. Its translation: CATSSGQGREKLFF.

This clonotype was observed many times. Here the CDR3 reads CASSIRQGQTSPLHF. The CDR3, as DNA: TGTGCCAGTAGTATTCGACAGGGTCAGACCTCACCCCTCCACTTT. This rearrangement joins TRBV19 to TRBJ1-6, with 7 bases aligning to TRBD1. Germline trimming cut 3 bases from V and 10 bases from J; bases unmatched to any gene: 9. CDR3 length: 15 amino acids. Germline CDR1 reads LNHDA; CDR2 reads SQIVND (reference sequence).

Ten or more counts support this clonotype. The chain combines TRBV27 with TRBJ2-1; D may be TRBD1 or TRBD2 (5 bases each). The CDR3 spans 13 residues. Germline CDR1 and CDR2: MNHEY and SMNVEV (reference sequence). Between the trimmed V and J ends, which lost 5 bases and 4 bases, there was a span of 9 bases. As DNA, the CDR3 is TGTGCCAGCAGTCGGGGACGTTACAATGAGCAGTTCTTC. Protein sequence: CASSRGRYNEQFF.

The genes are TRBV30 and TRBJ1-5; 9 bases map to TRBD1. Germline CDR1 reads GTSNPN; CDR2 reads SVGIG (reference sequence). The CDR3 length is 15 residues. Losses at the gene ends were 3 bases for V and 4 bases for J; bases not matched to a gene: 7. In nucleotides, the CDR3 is TGTGCCTGGAGGGCCGGAGACAGGGGGAATCAGCCCCAGCATTTT. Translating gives CAWRAGDRGNQPQHF.

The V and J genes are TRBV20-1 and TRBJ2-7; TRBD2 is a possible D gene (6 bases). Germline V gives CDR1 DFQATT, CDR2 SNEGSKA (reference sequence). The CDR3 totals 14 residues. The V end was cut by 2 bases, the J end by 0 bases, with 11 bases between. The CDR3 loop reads CSARSSASSYEQYF. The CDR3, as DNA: TGCAGTGCTAGATCTAGCGCAAGCTCCTACGAGCAGTACTTC.

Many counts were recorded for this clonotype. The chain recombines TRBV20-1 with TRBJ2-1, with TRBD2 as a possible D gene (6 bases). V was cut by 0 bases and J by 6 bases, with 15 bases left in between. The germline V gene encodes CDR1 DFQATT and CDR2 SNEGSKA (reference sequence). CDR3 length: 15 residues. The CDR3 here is CSARDPSGAGNEQFF. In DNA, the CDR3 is TGCAGTGCTAGAGATCCGTCGGGAGCGGGCAATGAGCAGTTCTTC.

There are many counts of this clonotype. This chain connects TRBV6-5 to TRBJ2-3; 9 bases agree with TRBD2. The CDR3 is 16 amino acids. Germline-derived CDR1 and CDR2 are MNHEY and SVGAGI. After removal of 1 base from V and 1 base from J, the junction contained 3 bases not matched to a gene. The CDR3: CASSYLAGGCTDTQYF. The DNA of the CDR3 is TGTGCCAGCAGTTACTTGGCGGGGGGGTGCACAGATACGCAGTATTTT.

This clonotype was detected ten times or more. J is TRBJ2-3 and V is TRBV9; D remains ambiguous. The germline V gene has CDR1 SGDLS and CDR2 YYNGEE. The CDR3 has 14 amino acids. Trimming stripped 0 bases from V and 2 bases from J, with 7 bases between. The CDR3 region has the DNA TGTGCCAGCAGCGTAGCCGTCAACACAGATACGCAGTATTTT. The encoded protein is CASSVAVNTDTQYF.

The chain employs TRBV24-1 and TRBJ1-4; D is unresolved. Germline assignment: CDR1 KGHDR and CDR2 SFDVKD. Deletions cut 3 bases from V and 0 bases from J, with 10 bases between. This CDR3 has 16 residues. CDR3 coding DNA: TGTGCCACCAGTGATCCAGAAGGGCCAACTAATGAAAAACTGTTTTTT. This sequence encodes CATSDPEGPTNEKLFF.

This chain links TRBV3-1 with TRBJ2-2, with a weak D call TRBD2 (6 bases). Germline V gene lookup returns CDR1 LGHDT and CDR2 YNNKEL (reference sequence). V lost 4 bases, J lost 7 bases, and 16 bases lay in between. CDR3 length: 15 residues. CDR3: CASSRRGLMNGELFF. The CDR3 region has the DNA TGTGCCAGCAGCCGGAGGGGACTCATGAACGGGGAGCTGTTTTTT.

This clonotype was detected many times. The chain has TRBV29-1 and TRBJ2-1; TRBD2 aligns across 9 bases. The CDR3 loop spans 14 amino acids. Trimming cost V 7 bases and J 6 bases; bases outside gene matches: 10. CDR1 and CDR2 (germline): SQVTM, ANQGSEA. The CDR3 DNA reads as TGCAGCGCGATTCCGGGACTAGCCCTCAATGAGCAGTTCTTC. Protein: CSAIPGLALNEQFF.

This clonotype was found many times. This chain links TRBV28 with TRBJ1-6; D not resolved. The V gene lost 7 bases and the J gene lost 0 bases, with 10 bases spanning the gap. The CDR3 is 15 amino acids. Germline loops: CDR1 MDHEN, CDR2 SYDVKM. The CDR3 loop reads CASITSSSYNSPLHF. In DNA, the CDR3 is TGTGCCAGCATTACCAGTAGCTCCTATAATTCACCCCTCCACTTT.

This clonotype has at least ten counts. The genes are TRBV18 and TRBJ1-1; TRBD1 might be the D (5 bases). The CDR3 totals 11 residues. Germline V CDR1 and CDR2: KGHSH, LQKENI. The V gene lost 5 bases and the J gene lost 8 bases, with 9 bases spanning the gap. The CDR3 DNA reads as TGTGCCAGCTCAAAGGGACCCGAAGCTTTCTTT. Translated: CASSKGPEAFF. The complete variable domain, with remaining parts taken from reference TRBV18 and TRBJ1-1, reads NAGVMQNPRHLVRRRGQEARLRCSPMKGHSHVYWYRQLPEEGLKFMVYLQKENIIDESGMPKERFSAEFPKEGPSILRIQQVVRGDSAAYFCASSKGPEAFFGQGTRLTVV.

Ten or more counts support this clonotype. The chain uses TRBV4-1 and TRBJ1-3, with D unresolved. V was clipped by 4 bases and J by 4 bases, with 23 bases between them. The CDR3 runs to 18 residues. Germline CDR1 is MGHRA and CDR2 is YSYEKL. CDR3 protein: CASSPDPLGGRRGNTIYF. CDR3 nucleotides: TGCGCCAGCAGCCCAGACCCACTTGGAGGCAGGCGGGGAAACACCATATATTTT.

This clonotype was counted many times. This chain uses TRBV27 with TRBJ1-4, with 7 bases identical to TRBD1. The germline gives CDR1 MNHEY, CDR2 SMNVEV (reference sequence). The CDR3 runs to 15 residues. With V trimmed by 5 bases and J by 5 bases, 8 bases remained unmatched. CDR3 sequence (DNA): TGTGCCAGCAGTCAGCTGGGACAGCCAAATGAAAAACTGTTTTTT. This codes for CASSQLGQPNEKLFF.

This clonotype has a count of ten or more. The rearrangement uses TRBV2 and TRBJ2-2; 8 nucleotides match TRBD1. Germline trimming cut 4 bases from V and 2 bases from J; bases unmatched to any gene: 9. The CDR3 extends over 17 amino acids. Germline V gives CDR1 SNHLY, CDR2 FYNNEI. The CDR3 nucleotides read TGTGCCAGCAGTGCAAGTCGACAGGGGAAAAACACCGGGGAGCTGTTTTTT. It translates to CASSASRQGKNTGELFF.

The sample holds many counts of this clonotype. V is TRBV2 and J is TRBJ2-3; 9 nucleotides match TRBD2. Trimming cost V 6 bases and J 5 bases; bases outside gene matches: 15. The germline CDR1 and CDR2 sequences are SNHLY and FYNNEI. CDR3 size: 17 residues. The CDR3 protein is CASSLKASGGRGDTQYF. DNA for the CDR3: TGTGCCAGCAGCCTGAAGGCGAGCGGGGGGCGGGGAGATACGCAGTATTTT.

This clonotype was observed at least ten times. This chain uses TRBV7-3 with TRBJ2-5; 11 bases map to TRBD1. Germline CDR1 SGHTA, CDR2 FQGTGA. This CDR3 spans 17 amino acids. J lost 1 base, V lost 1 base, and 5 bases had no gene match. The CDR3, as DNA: TGTGCCAGCAGCTTAAGCCCCGGGACAGGGGGCCAAGAGACCCAGTACTTC. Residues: CASSLSPGTGGQETQYF.

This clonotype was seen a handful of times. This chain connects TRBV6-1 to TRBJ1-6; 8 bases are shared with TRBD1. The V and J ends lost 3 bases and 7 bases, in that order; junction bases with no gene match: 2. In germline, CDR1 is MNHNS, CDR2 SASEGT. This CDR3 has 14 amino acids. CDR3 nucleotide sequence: TGTGCCAGCAGTGATTACAGGGGGAATTCACCCCTCCACTTT. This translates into CASSDYRGNSPLHF.

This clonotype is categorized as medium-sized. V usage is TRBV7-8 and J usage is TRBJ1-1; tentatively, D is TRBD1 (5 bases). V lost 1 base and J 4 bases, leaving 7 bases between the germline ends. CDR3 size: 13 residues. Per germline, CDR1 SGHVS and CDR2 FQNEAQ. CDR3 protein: CASSLERGTEAFF. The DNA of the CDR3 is TGTGCCAGCAGCTTAGAAAGGGGCACTGAAGCTTTCTTT.